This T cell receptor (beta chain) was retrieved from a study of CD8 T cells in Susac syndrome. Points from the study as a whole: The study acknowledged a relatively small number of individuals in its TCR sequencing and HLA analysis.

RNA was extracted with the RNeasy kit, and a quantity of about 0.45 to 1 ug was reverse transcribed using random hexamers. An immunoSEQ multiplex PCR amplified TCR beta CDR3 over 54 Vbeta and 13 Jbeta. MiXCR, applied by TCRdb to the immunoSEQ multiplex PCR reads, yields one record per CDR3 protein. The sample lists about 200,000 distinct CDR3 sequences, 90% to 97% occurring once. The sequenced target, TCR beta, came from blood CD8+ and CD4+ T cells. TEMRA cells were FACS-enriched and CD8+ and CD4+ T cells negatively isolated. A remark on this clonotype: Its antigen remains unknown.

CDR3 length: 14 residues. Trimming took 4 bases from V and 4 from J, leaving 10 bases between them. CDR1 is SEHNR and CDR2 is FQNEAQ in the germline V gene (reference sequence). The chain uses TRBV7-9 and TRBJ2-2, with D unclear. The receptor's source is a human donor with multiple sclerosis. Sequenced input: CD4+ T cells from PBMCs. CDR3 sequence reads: CASSYYEPTGELFF. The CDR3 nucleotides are TGTGCCAGCAGCTATTACGAGCCCACCGGGGAGCTGTTTTTT.